The 28 T cell receptor beta chains below all came from one sample that was sequenced in a study of blood T cell repertoires in COVID-19. Sequencing was performed with immunoSEQ multiplex PCR; in TCRdb, only in-frame clones are kept and a portion is missing. This sample has 250,000 to 350,000 clones, with 80% to 90% found just once. Sample: PBMCs or T cells enriched from blood (not recorded which). Receptors were obtained from a woman younger than 30 who had recovered from COVID-19.

J is TRBJ2-7 and V is TRBV30; D perhaps matches TRBD1 (5 bases). CDR1 is GTSNPN, CDR2 SVGIG, per germline (reference sequence). V gave up 1 base and J gave up 5 bases, with 15 bases separating them. This CDR3 spans 14 amino acids. CDR3 nucleotides: TGTGCCTGGAGTGGGTCAGGGCTGTACGACGAGCAGTACTTC. Translated, it gives CAWSGSGLYDEQYF.

The rearrangement uses TRBV5-8 and TRBJ1-1; 10 bases agree with TRBD1. This CDR3 comprises 14 residues. Looked up from germline, CDR1 is SGHTS and CDR2 is YDEGEE. Unmatched junction bases numbered 0, after V lost 3 bases and J lost 1 base. The CDR3 reads CASSWDRGNTEAFF. The CDR3 nucleotides read TGTGCCAGCAGCTGGGACAGGGGGAACACTGAAGCTTTCTTT.

The chain joins TRBV10-3 to TRBJ1-5; 7 bases agree with TRBD1. Looked up from germline, CDR1 is ENHRY and CDR2 is SYGVKD. The CDR3 has 15 amino acids. Losses at the gene ends were 2 bases for V and 1 base for J; bases not matched to a gene: 2. Here the CDR3 DNA reads TGTGCCATCAGTGAGGAAGGGGGCAGCAATCAGCCCCAGCATTTT. Its translation: CAISEEGGSNQPQHF.

As DNA, the CDR3 is TGTGCCAGCAGCTCGCGACAGGGGCCCTACAATGAGCAGTTCTTC. Amino acids: CASSSRQGPYNEQFF. The rearrangement links TRBV7-3 to TRBJ2-1; TRBD1 matches 8 bases. J gave up 2 bases and V 4 bases, and 4 bases lay outside the gene matches. Looked up from germline, CDR1 is SGHTA and CDR2 is FQGTGA. This CDR3 is 15 amino acids long.

The chain uses TRBV5-1 and TRBJ2-5; D possibly corresponds to TRBD2 (6 bases). The CDR3 totals 13 residues. With 4 bases removed from V and 5 bases from J, the gap between germline ends came to 12 bases. CDR1 is SGHRS and CDR2 is YFSETQ in the germline V gene. The CDR3 DNA follows: TGCGCCAGCAGCGGGGGGAATGGGGAGACCCAGTACTTC. Its translation: CASSGGNGETQYF.

V usage is TRBV29-1 and J usage is TRBJ2-1; 8 nucleotides match TRBD2. Germline values: CDR1 SQVTM, CDR2 ANQGSEA. This CDR3 has 18 residues. Trimming removed 1 base from V and 0 bases from J; junction bases left unmatched: 11. The CDR3 sequence is CSVEVPSGGYRSYNEQFF. The CDR3 DNA is TGCAGCGTTGAAGTCCCCAGCGGGGGTTACCGCTCCTACAATGAGCAGTTCTTC.

The chain is built from TRBV19 and TRBJ1-1; 7 nucleotides agree with TRBD1. V shed 5 bases and J 6 bases; nucleotides not matched to a gene: 12. The germline CDR1 and CDR2 sequences are LNHDA and SQIVND (reference sequence). The CDR3 is 15 amino acids. The CDR3 loop is CASSALDRALAEAFF. Here the CDR3 DNA reads TGTGCCAGTAGTGCCCTTGACAGGGCTTTGGCTGAAGCTTTCTTT.

The chain joins TRBV27 to TRBJ2-1, with D maybe TRBD2 (6 bases). Trimming left V 5 bases short and J 6 bases short, with 17 bases between. Germline CDR1 is MNHEY and CDR2 is SMNVEV (reference sequence). The CDR3 has 15 residues. CDR3 region: CASSRGRRDFNEQFF. The CDR3 DNA follows: TGTGCCAGCAGTCGAGGGCGGAGGGATTTCAATGAGCAGTTCTTC.

This clone was detected once. This sequence joins TRBV29-1 and TRBJ1-2; 7 nucleotides match TRBD1. V lost 5 bases to trimming and J lost 3 bases; unmatched junction nucleotides: 12. This CDR3 region has 15 residues. CDR1 and CDR2 from the germline V gene are SQVTM and ANQGSEA. The CDR3 spells CSVLVTWDSHYGYTF. The DNA for the CDR3 is TGCAGCGTTCTGGTCACCTGGGACAGCCACTATGGCTACACCTTC.

The genes are TRBV15 and TRBJ2-5; 8 positions agree with TRBD1. This CDR3 spans 15 amino acids. Unmatched junction bases numbered 5, after V lost 0 bases and J lost 5 bases. Germline CDR1 reads LNHNV; CDR2 reads YYDKDF (reference sequence). The DNA of the CDR3 is TGTGCCACCAGCAGAGAAAACAGGGGGGTGGAGACCCAGTACTTC. Its translation is CATSRENRGVETQYF.

J is TRBJ2-2 and V is TRBV7-9, with TRBD1 identical over 7 bases. Germline CDR1 is SEHNR and CDR2 is FQNEAQ (reference sequence). This CDR3 has 17 amino acids. J was trimmed by 1 base and V by 0 bases; bases with no gene match: 5. The CDR3 loop is CASSLAEQGQNTGELFF. The CDR3 DNA is TGTGCCAGCAGCTTAGCGGAACAGGGGCAGAACACCGGGGAGCTGTTTTTT. The complete variable domain, with remaining parts taken from reference TRBV7-9 and TRBJ2-2, reads DTGVSQNPRHKITKRGQNVTFRCDPISEHNRLYWYRQTLGQGPEFLTYFQNEAQLEKSRLLSDRFSAERPKGSFSTLEIQRTEQGDSAMYLCASSLAEQGQNTGELFFGEGSRLTVL.

J is TRBJ2-5 and V is TRBV7-9, with D perhaps matching TRBD2 (5 bases). The ends were cut back, 8 bases at V and 7 bases at J, with 20 bases in the middle. Germline-derived CDR1 and CDR2 are SEHNR and FQNEAQ (reference sequence). This CDR3 region has 14 residues. The chain's CDR3 is CASGPPTRVATQYF. The CDR3 DNA sequence: TGTGCCAGCGGCCCACCCACTAGGGTTGCGACCCAGTACTTC.

The chain has TRBV28 and TRBJ2-3, with D possibly being TRBD1 (5 bases). V was trimmed by 3 bases and J by 6 bases, leaving 16 bases between them. Germline loops: CDR1 MDHEN, CDR2 SYDVKM. The CDR3 sequence is 15 residues long. The CDR3 is CASSLGQESSDTQYF. CDR3 in DNA: TGTGCCAGCAGTTTGGGGCAGGAGAGCTCGGATACGCAGTATTTT.

V usage is TRBV6-4 and J usage is TRBJ1-5, with D possibly matching TRBD1 (5 bases). With 11 bases removed from V and 0 bases from J, the gap between germline ends came to 17 bases. This CDR3 contains 15 residues. Germline values: CDR1 MRHNA, CDR2 SNTAGT. The CDR3 protein is CAPPGRDYSNQPQHF. The CDR3 DNA reads TGTGCCCCCCCTGGCAGGGATTATAGCAATCAGCCCCAGCATTTT.

The rearrangement uses TRBV5-1 and TRBJ1-1; TRBD1 matches at 10 bases. CDR3 size: 13 residues. V trimming: 4 bases; J trimming: 7 bases; junction bases outside the gene matches: 4. The V gene's germline CDR1 is SGHRS and CDR2 YFSETQ. In DNA, the CDR3 is TGCGCCAGCAGCAACGGACAGGGGGTTGAAGCTTTCTTT. Translating it yields CASSNGQGVEAFF.

The rearrangement uses TRBV10-2 and TRBJ2-1, with a tentative D call TRBD2 (7 bases). The CDR3 has 16 residues. Germline V lookup: CDR1 WSHSY, CDR2 SAAADI. V lost 0 bases, J lost 0 bases, and 9 bases lay in between. The CDR3 sequence: CASSESGGDSYNEQFF. The CDR3 DNA is TGCGCCAGCAGTGAGTCAGGGGGGGACTCCTACAATGAGCAGTTCTTC.

The chain joins TRBV28 to TRBJ1-5; possibly TRBD1 for D (6 bases). With 7 bases removed from V and 6 bases from J, the gap between germline ends came to 16 bases. The CDR3 loop spans 14 amino acids. The germline CDR1 and CDR2 sequences are MDHEN and SYDVKM. This CDR3 is CASTQRTGIQPQHF. CDR3 nucleotides: TGTGCCAGCACTCAAAGAACAGGGATTCAGCCCCAGCATTTT.

V gene TRBV19 combines with J gene TRBJ2-7; D is unclear. This CDR3 contains 17 residues. Trimming stripped 5 bases from V and 2 bases from J, with 22 bases between. CDR1 LNHDA and CDR2 SQIVND come from the germline V gene (reference sequence). The CDR3 loop is CASSFSQDIDGPYEQYF. The CDR3 coding sequence is TGTGCCAGTAGTTTTTCCCAAGACATTGACGGCCCCTACGAGCAGTACTTC.

The J gene is TRBJ2-5, the V gene TRBV10-1; TRBD2 is a possible D gene (5 bases). The CDR3 is 14 residues long. Germline CDR1 and CDR2: WNHNN and SYGVQD (reference sequence). Trimming shortened V by 2 bases and J by 7 bases, and 14 bases separated the two germline ends. The chain's CDR3 is CASSEGLRTGTQYF. DNA of the CDR3: TGCGCCAGCAGTGAGGGACTCCGGACGGGGACCCAGTACTTC.

V usage is TRBV9 and J usage is TRBJ1-3, with a tentative D call TRBD1 (6 bases). This CDR3 spans 16 amino acids. Per the germline V gene, CDR1 is SGDLS and CDR2 is YYNGEE. With 0 bases removed from V and 0 bases from J, the gap between germline ends came to 10 bases. As DNA, the CDR3 is TGTGCCAGCAGCGTAGTCGACAGGCACTCTGGAAACACCATATATTTT. This encodes CASSVVDRHSGNTIYF.

The V and J genes are TRBV7-9 and TRBJ2-2; D not certain. Germline CDR1 SEHNR, CDR2 FQNEAQ (reference sequence). With 7 bases removed from V and 4 bases from J, the gap between germline ends came to 7 bases. The CDR3 totals 12 residues. CDR3 DNA sequence: TGTGCCAGCACAGGCGGCACCGGGGAGCTGTTTTTT. Translating gives CASTGGTGELFF. The full variable domain, in which reference TRBV7-9 and TRBJ2-2 provide the parts outside the CDR3, is DTGVSQNPRHKITKRGQNVTFRCDPISEHNRLYWYRQTLGQGPEFLTYFQNEAQLEKSRLLSDRFSAERPKGSFSTLEIQRTEQGDSAMYLCASTGGTGELFFGEGSRLTVL.

This clone was seen only once. The chain is built from TRBV12-5 and TRBJ1-3; 9 bases fit TRBD1. Germline values: CDR1 LGHNT, CDR2 FRNRAP. After removal of 4 bases from V and 4 bases from J, the junction contained 14 bases not matched to a gene. This CDR3 has 18 amino acids. The CDR3 DNA sequence: TGTGCTAGTGGTTCCTTCAGGACAGGGGAGGCTGCGGGAAACACCATATATTTT. Translated, it gives CASGSFRTGEAAGNTIYF.

With regard to this clone: Other DNA variants within this sample encode the same CDR3. V usage is TRBV29-1 and J usage is TRBJ2-1; D is unclear. This CDR3 region has 11 residues. V dropped 5 bases and J dropped 4 bases, with 6 bases sitting between them. From germline, CDR1 is SQVTM and CDR2 ANQGSEA. CDR3 coding DNA: TGCAGCGTTTCTTCGTACAATGAGCAGTTCTTC. It is translated as CSVSSYNEQFF.

This chain joins TRBV15 and TRBJ1-2; D gene unclear. The ends were cut back, 0 bases at V and 4 bases at J, with 12 bases in the middle. The CDR3 spans 15 residues. The germline gives CDR1 LNHNV, CDR2 YYDKDF (reference sequence). The CDR3 sequence: CATSRDRGSGYGYTF. The CDR3 region has the DNA TGTGCCACCAGCAGAGATAGAGGCAGCGGCTATGGCTACACCTTC. Full variable domain (rest looked up from reference TRBV15 and TRBJ1-2): DAMVIQNPRYQVTQFGKPVTLSCSQTLNHNVMYWYQQKSSQAPKLLFHYYDKDFNNEADTPDNFQSRRPNTSFCFLDIRSPGLGDTAMYLCATSRDRGSGYGYTFGSGTRLTVV.

The chain employs TRBV28 and TRBJ1-2, with 9 bases lining up with TRBD1. This CDR3 is 15 amino acids long. V lost 6 bases, J lost 3 bases, and 8 bases stayed unmatched. Germline CDR1 is MDHEN and CDR2 is SYDVKM. The CDR3 DNA reads TGTGCCAGCAGCATGGCCGGGACAGGGTACTATGGCTACACCTTC. Translation gives CASSMAGTGYYGYTF.

V and J are TRBV10-3 and TRBJ2-5, with 7 bases fitting TRBD2. The CDR3 has 13 amino acids. The J segment lost 5 bases and the V segment lost 4 bases, leaving 4 bases of the junction unmatched. In germline, CDR1 is ENHRY, CDR2 SYGVKD. CDR3 DNA sequence: TGTGCCATCAGTGGGGAGGGGTGGGAGACCCAGTACTTC. This gives the protein CAISGEGWETQYF.

The chain combines TRBV6-5 with TRBJ1-1; TRBD1 matches 11 bases. The V gene end was trimmed by 6 bases and the J gene end by 5 bases; junction bases not matched to a gene: 8. CDR1 and CDR2 (germline): MNHEY, SVGAGI. The CDR3 is made up of 15 amino acids. The CDR3 region has the DNA TGTGCCAGCAGGGGGACAGGGGGTGAGAGGACTGAAGCTTTCTTT. It is translated as CASRGTGGERTEAFF.

This clone was counted only a few times. The gene calls are TRBV19 and TRBJ2-7; 7 positions agree with TRBD1. J lost 3 bases, V lost 7 bases, and 12 bases had no gene match. The CDR3 extends over 15 amino acids. Germline assignment: CDR1 LNHDA and CDR2 SQIVND (reference sequence). CDR3 DNA: TGTGCCAGTACTCAGACCGGGACAGATTACTACGAGCAGTACTTC. Its translation is CASTQTGTDYYEQYF.